The clone carrying this T cell receptor beta chain was seen ten or more times. This sample was taken from a study of metastatic and nonmetastatic thyroid tumors. Original methodology: A distant-metastasis classifier for papillary thyroid cancer was built using CDR3 differences across clinicopathological groups. TCRdb re-called clones from the PCR reads using MiXCR. TCRdb, not the authors, supplied the V and J calls. The sample carries 14,000 to 15,000 clones, 20% to 25% recorded once. Every patient underwent thyroid surgery untreated. Germline-derived CDR1 and CDR2 are SQVTM and ANQGSEA. CDR3 length equals 11 residues. Trimming pared 6 bases from V and 7 bases from J, leaving 10 bases between.

What was sequenced was tumor tissue. This TCR was recovered from a female donor with papillary thyroid cancer or a benign thyroid nodule (not recorded which). Some clones in this sample may be carry-over from other donors' samples. This chain links TRBV29-1 with TRBJ2-1; perhaps TRBD1 as D (5 bases). For the CDR3, the DNA is TGCAGCGTCTCCAGGGAAAATGAGCAGTTCTTC. This gives the protein CSVSRENEQFF.